This note documents a single TCR beta chain sequence. The source of the sample is a study of blood T cell repertoires in COVID-19. Sequencing used immunoSEQ multiplex PCR; TCRdb keeps in-frame clones, though not all of them. In the table there are about 240,000 clones, roughly nine tenths of which are singletons. Germline V gene sequence: CDR1 SNHLY, CDR2 FYNNEI. This CDR3 has 15 amino acids. V trimming: 7 bases; J trimming: 5 bases; junction bases outside the gene matches: 13. V is TRBV2 and J is TRBJ1-1; 7 positions match TRBD1. The sequenced sample was peripheral blood. This receptor was obtained from a man aged 55 to 70 with acute or convalescent COVID-19. CDR3 DNA: TGTGCCAGCAAGAGCCACAGGGGTTCGGGTACTGAAGCTTTCTTT. It is translated as CASKSHRGSGTEAFF.